Here is one T cell receptor (beta chain) with its context. Its target is not known. The sample is drawn from a study of OX40 agonist ivuxolimab in advanced cancers. Overall study context: From roughly 20 to 90 years was the age range, with a mean of around 56 years, and over 70% were male. Broader study findings: The study did not work out the antigen specificity of the expanded peripheral T cells. Clonal expansion by week 6 occurred in CD4+ and CD8+ blood T cells (at 0.1 to 3.0 mg/kg).

V was shortened by 0 bases and J by 5 bases, with 18 bases between the two germline ends. CDR3 length: 17 amino acids. CDR1 is SGHRS and CDR2 is YFSETQ in the germline V gene. Only in-frame clones appear in the TCRdb table, and some are missing; sequencing was by immunoSEQ multiplex PCR. Here the sample spans around 80,000 clones, roughly 80% being singletons. The V gene is TRBV5-1, the J gene TRBJ2-1; D uncertain. This receptor was obtained from an adult with an advanced solid tumor such as melanoma, head and neck, liver or kidney cancer. The source material was CD4+ or CD8+ T cells sorted from blood, sampled in a trial of the OX40 agonist ivuxolimab. The CDR3, as DNA: TGCGCCAGCAGCTTGGGTTGGGGAAGCGCTTCCAACAATGAGCAGTTCTTC. Its translation: CASSLGWGSASNNEQFF.